Listed here are 7 T cell receptor beta chains from one sample, sequenced in a study of neoadjuvant nivolumab and ipilimumab in lung cancer. Measured with immunoSEQ multiplex PCR; TCRdb has only the in-frame clones, and not every one. The sample consists of roughly 20,000 clones, 87% of them appearing once. The material was peripheral blood, obtained before neoadjuvant nivolumab, alone or with ipilimumab. These receptors all come from an adult with non-small cell lung cancer.

The chain carries TRBV11-2 and TRBJ1-2; no reliable D call. The CDR3 sequence is 12 residues long. Germline assignment: CDR1 SGHAT and CDR2 FQNNGV. V was pared by 1 base and J by 4 bases, with 4 bases between. CDR3 amino acids: CASSLGGYGYTF. The CDR3 DNA reads TGTGCCAGCAGCTTAGGCGGCTATGGCTACACCTTC.

This clone showed up just once. The rearrangement joins TRBV18 to TRBJ2-1, with 10 bases aligning to TRBD1. The CDR3 has 18 amino acids. After removal of 0 bases from V and 1 base from J, the junction contained 6 bases not matched to a gene. Germline values: CDR1 KGHSH, CDR2 LQKENI. CDR3 DNA: TGTGCCAGCTCACCACCGGGGGGACAGGGGAAATCCTACAATGAGCAGTTCTTC. It encodes CASSPPGGQGKSYNEQFF.

This chain links TRBV29-1 with TRBJ1-2; D is perhaps TRBD1 (5 bases). The CDR3 has 10 residues. The V end was cut by 4 bases, the J end by 6 bases, with 6 bases between. Germline CDR1 SQVTM, CDR2 ANQGSEA. The CDR3 sequence: CSVGGDGYTF. The DNA of the CDR3 is TGCAGCGTTGGAGGGGATGGCTACACCTTC.

The rearrangement uses TRBV28 and TRBJ2-7; 11 bases are a match to TRBD2. Germline V lookup: CDR1 MDHEN, CDR2 SYDVKM. Trimming removed 3 bases from V and 0 bases from J; junction bases left unmatched: 7. CDR3 length: 17 amino acids. The chain's CDR3 is CASSFVLAGGNSYEQYF. Here the CDR3 DNA reads TGTGCCAGCAGTTTCGTCCTAGCGGGAGGCAACTCCTACGAGCAGTACTTC.

This clone has only a few counts. This chain uses TRBV2 with TRBJ1-1; 7 bases agree with TRBD1. V gave up 7 bases and J gave up 2 bases; unmatched junction bases: 10. CDR1 is SNHLY, CDR2 FYNNEI, per germline. The CDR3 runs 15 residues. DNA of the CDR3: TGTGCCAGCACACCTGATGGGACAGCCAACACTGAAGCTTTCTTT. Its translation is CASTPDGTANTEAFF.

J is TRBJ2-1 and V is TRBV2; TRBD2 aligns across 7 bases. V gave up 3 bases and J gave up 0 bases; unmatched junction bases: 2. Looked up from germline, CDR1 is SNHLY and CDR2 is FYNNEI. The CDR3 sequence is 15 residues long. The DNA for the CDR3 is TGTGCCAGCAGTGATAGCGGGCTCTCCTACAATGAGCAGTTCTTC. This gives the protein CASSDSGLSYNEQFF.

The rearrangement joins TRBV19 to TRBJ2-5; D may be TRBD1 (6 bases). This CDR3 is built from 13 residues. Trimming took off 3 bases at V and 4 bases at J, with 9 bases between the two ends. From germline, CDR1 is LNHDA and CDR2 SQIVND (reference sequence). The CDR3 loop is CASSIRGRETQYF. As DNA, the CDR3 is TGTGCCAGTAGTATCAGGGGCCGAGAGACCCAGTACTTC.